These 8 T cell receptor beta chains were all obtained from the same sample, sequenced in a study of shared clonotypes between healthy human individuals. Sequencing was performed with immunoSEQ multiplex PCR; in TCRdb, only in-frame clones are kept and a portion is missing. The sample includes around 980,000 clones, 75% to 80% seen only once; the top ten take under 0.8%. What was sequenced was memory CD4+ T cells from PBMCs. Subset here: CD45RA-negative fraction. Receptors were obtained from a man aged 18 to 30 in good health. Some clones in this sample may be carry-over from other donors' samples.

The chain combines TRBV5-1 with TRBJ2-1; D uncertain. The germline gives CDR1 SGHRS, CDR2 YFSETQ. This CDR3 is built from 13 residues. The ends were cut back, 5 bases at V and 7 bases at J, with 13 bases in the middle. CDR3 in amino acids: CASRKTPLNEQFF. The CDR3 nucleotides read TGCGCCAGCAGAAAGACCCCGTTGAATGAGCAGTTCTTC.

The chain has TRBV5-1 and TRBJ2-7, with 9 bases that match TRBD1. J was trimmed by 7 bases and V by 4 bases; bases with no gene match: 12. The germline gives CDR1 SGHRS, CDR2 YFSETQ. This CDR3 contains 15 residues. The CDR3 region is CASSIEQGATREQYF. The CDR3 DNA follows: TGCGCCAGCAGCATCGAACAGGGGGCGACGAGGGAGCAGTACTTC.

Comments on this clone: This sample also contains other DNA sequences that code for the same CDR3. CDR3 nucleotides: TGTGCCAGCAGTGAGGGAGGGGCAGATACGCAGTATTTT. This sequence encodes CASSEGGADTQYF. The chain has TRBV2 and TRBJ2-3; 7 nucleotides line up with TRBD2. Germline CDR1 SNHLY, CDR2 FYNNEI. J gave up 4 bases and V 3 bases, and 1 base lay outside the gene matches. This CDR3 has 13 amino acids.

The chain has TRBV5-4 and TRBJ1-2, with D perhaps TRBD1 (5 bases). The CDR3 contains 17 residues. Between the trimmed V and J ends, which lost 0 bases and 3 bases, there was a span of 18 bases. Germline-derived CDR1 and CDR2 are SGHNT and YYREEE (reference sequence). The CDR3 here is CASSLGGPGRGDYGYTF. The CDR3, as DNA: TGTGCCAGCAGCTTGGGGGGCCCGGGGCGGGGTGACTATGGCTACACCTTC.

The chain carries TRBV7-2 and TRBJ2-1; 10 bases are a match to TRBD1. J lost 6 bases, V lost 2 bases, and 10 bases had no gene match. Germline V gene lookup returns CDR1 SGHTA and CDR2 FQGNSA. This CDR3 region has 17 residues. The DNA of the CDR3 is TGTGCCAGCAGCTTAACTCGCCGGGACAGGGGACGCAATGAGCAGTTCTTC. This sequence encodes CASSLTRRDRGRNEQFF.

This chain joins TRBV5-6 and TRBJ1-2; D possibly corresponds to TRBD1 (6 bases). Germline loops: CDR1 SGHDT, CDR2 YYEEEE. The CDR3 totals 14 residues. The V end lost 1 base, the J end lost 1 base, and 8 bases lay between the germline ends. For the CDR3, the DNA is TGTGCCAGCAGCTTGACAGGGAATAACTATGGCTACACCTTC. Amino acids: CASSLTGNNYGYTF. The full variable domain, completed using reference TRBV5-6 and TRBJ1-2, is DAGVTQSPTHLIKTRGQQVTLRCSPKSGHDTVSWYQQALGQGPQFIFQYYEEEERQRGNFPDRFSGHQFPNYSSELNVNALLLGDSALYLCASSLTGNNYGYTFGSGTRLTVV.

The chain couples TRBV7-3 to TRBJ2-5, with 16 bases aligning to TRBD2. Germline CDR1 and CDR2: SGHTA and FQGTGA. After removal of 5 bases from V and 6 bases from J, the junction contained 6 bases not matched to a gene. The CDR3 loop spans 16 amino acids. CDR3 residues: CASSLGTSGRGQTQYF. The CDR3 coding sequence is TGTGCCAGCAGCCTCGGGACTAGCGGGAGGGGACAGACCCAGTACTTC.

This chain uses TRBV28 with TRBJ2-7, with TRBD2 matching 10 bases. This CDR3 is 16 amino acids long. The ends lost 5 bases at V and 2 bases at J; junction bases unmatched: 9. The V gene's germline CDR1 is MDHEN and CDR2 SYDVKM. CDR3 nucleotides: TGTGCCAGCAGTGGACGGGACAGCGGGAGGGCCTACGAGCAGTACTTC. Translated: CASSGRDSGRAYEQYF.